These T cell receptor beta chains were read from a single sample in a study of shared clonotypes between healthy human individuals. Sequencing was performed with immunoSEQ multiplex PCR; in TCRdb, only in-frame clones are kept and a portion is missing. The repertoire holds around 2.5 million clones, with 93% as singletons. The sequencing sample was made of naive CD4+ T cells from PBMCs. Receptors were obtained from a man aged 18 to 29 in good health. Some clones in this sample may be carry-over from other donors' samples. Each CDR3 is given with its conserved first and last residue.

V gene	J gene	CDR3 protein
TRBV28	TRBJ2-3	CASSNRGPGGNTDTQYF
TRBV28	TRBJ1-2	CASRATLGQLGNYGYTF
TRBV28	TRBJ1-5	CASKAGGNQPQHF
TRBV29-1	TRBJ2-7	CSVEVDLNTYEQYF
TRBV6-1	TRBJ1-1	CASTIQGLNTEAFF
TRBV28	TRBJ2-7	CASSFSVTYEQYF
TRBV28	TRBJ2-7	CASSPGARQSYEQYF
TRBV7-8	TRBJ1-1	CASSPQGAMNTEAFF
TRBV29-1	TRBJ1-6	CSAARDANSPLHF
TRBV29-1	TRBJ1-1	CSFGGLGTGTEAFF
TRBV28	TRBJ2-1	CASSLIGSGRYNEQFF
TRBV7-2	TRBJ1-1	CASSSSVAFF
TRBV5-1	TRBJ2-7	CASSLVLGAYEQYF
TRBV27	TRBJ1-5	CASTSGTGNQPQHF